This T cell receptor (beta chain) was captured by sequencing in a study of T cells after yellow fever vaccination. Turning to the study itself: Low-cell-number fractions were prepared with SMART-Seq v4 Ultra Low Input. Study-wide findings and caveats: After the booster, over 95% of CD4 and roughly nine tenths of CD8 primary-response clones were re-detected. Although the secondary response was weaker, it peaked faster, at day 5 versus 15.

A 5'RACE template-switching step, the method used to make TCR cDNA, added a universal primer site and UMIs. TCRdb reprocessed the 5' RACE reads via MiXCR and lists one record per CDR3 protein. The table includes about 320,000 distinct CDR3 sequences, approximately 4% detected once. Ten or more counts support this clonotype. Its antigen is still unknown. CDR1 is LNHNV and CDR2 is YYDKDF in the germline V gene (reference sequence). Trimming pared 0 bases from V and 5 bases from J, leaving 13 bases between. This CDR3 is 15 amino acids long. This TCR came from a man younger than 30 who received the YFV17D yellow fever vaccine. The rearrangement links TRBV15 to TRBJ2-5, with D perhaps matching TRBD1 (5 bases). Material: PBMCs, obtained 15 days after the yellow fever booster vaccination. The CDR3 nucleotides read TGTGCCACCAGCAGAGATCTCCCTGGGGCCGAGACCCAGTACTTC. It is translated as CATSRDLPGAETQYF.